This T cell receptor (beta chain) emerged from a study of cytomegalovirus exposure and HLA in healthy donors. On the study more broadly: HLA-typed donors were the source of approximately 88 million unique TCRs held in an early data release. Study-wide points: In most subjects, TCR beta sequences reportedly gave accurate predictions of HLA-A and HLA-B alleles. Indistinguishable V segments such as TRBV6-2 and TRBV6-3 were excluded.

The CDR3 spans 14 residues. V lost 7 bases to trimming and J lost 9 bases, with 16 bases between them. CDR1 MNHEY and CDR2 SMNVEV come from the germline V gene (reference sequence). A word on this clone: Its antigen is unidentified.

It was with 60 Vbeta and 13 Jbeta primers that the PCR ran. Profiled with immunoSEQ multiplex PCR; TCRdb holds only in-frame clones, not every one. The sample includes 100,000 to 150,000 clones. Everyone who donated was a healthy bone marrow donor. The rearrangement links TRBV27 to TRBJ1-6; perhaps TRBD1 as D (5 bases). The source material was PBMCs. The source of this sequence is a man aged 40-49 years in good health and CMV-seronegative. This chain's CDR3 is CASTLQGFVSPLHF. In DNA, the CDR3 is TGTGCCAGCACCCTCCAGGGTTTTGTTTCACCCCTCCACTTT.